This T cell receptor (beta chain) came from a study of OX40 agonist ivuxolimab in advanced cancers. As for the study more broadly: The costimulatory receptor OX40 (CD134) was targeted by ivuxolimab, a fully human IgG2 agonistic monoclonal antibody. The paper reports the monotherapy dose-escalation portion (N = 52 patients) of the phase I ivuxolimab trial. Peripheral TCRbeta sequencing was intended to test whether TCR sequence diversity was altered and clonal T-cell expansion was caused by ivuxolimab. Intravenous ivuxolimab was administered to patients every 2 weeks at six dose levels: 0.01, 0.1, 0.3, 1.5, 3 and 10 mg/kg. Partial responses were achieved by three dose-escalation patients, of whom one had hepatocellular carcinoma and two had cutaneous melanoma. In the dose-escalation cohort, 70% to 85% of patients were male, and the mean age was approximately 60 years with a range of roughly 20 to 85. Among the roughly 50 dose-escalation patients, around 19 had hepatocellular carcinoma, about 15 melanoma, 9 renal cell carcinoma and 9 head and neck cancer. Patients were allowed to have had prior anti-PD-1, anti-PD-L1 or anti-CTLA-4 therapy, and approximately 43% of the dose-escalation patients had previously received checkpoint inhibitors.

For CDR1 and CDR2, the germline V gene lists MDHEN and SYDVKM. Inclusive of the bounding cysteine and phenylalanine, the CDR3 is 17 residues long. Left in the record is the CDR3 DNA by itself, 51 bases read in frame from the first base. V loses 6 bases at its end and J loses 2 bases; junction bases beyond the gene matches: 12. What the authors observed across the whole study: Low levels of normalized T-cell clonal expansion were also seen in some patients who did not respond. At doses from 0.1 to 3.0 mg/kg, clonal expansion was seen in both CD4+ and CD8+ blood T cells between baseline and week 6. After ivuxolimab, CD8+ T cells had more expanded clones than CD4+ T cells on average. Partial responders in the 0.1-3.0 mg/kg groups had among the lowest normalized peripheral clonal expansion, especially among CD8+ T cells. Antigen specificity was not determined for the clonally expanded peripheral T cells.

Worth noting for this clone: The antigen it binds to is not known. Within one base of it there is no much larger clone, and no base qualities were kept.

To sequence the TCRbeta CDR3 region, genomic DNA was isolated from the sorted cells. The immunoSEQ Assay was used for sequencing of TCRbeta CDR3 regions. TCRdb's version of the immuneACCESS table is confined to in-frame rearrangements and falls short of the full clone set. An unresolved V gene accounts for under half of the shortfall where checked; the remainder is of unknown origin. This sample lists around 56,000 clones; approximately 86% were detected once. The ten biggest clones cover approximately 12% of the sample. Patients with a history of autoimmune disease or receiving systemic immunosuppression were excluded from the trial. In every dose cohort, peripheral blood was drawn for TCR sequencing at baseline, cycle 4 day 1, and cycle 7 day 1. Samples came from an open-label, multicenter, first-in-human phase I dose-escalation trial of ivuxolimab. Adults with locally advanced or metastatic melanoma, renal cell, hepatocellular, or head and neck squamous cell carcinoma were enrolled in the trial. Before TCR sequencing, CD4+ T cells and CD8+ T cells were sorted from peripheral blood as separate populations.

The receptor's source is an adult with an advanced solid tumor such as melanoma, head and neck, liver or kidney cancer. The rearranged chain carries TRBV28 and TRBJ2-3; TRBD1 agrees with 9 junctional bases. Source: CD4+ or CD8+ T cells sorted from blood, taken in a trial of the OX40 agonist ivuxolimab. DNA sequence: TGTGCCAGCAGCTCCACCCCCGGGACAGGGAACACAGATACGCAGTATTTT. Its amino acids are CASSSTPGTGNTDTQYF.